The rows below give T cell receptor beta chains drawn from one sample of a study of PD-1 blockade in mismatch repair-deficient tumors. Generated by immunoSEQ multiplex PCR, the TCRdb table keeps only in-frame clones and is missing some. Of around 100,000 clones listed, roughly 80% are singletons. Here the sequenced sample was peripheral blood, taken roughly 60 weeks after starting pembrolizumab. The source of these receptors is an adult with mismatch repair-deficient cancer. Each CDR3 is given with its conserved first and last residue. The D gene is left open where the match is weak. Clone size is not always given. Where it is, it says once, few, many or a class for expanded clones.

V gene	J gene	clone size	D gene	CDR3 protein	CDR3 DNA
TRBV30	TRBJ1-3	NA	NA	CAWSLMGGYSGNTIYF	TGTGCCTGGAGCCTTATGGGGGGTTACTCTGGAAACACCATATATTTT
TRBV4-1	TRBJ1-1	NA	NA	CASSPTSTLGAEAEAFF	TGCGCCAGCAGCCCGACTTCGACCCTCGGGGCCGAGGCTGAAGCTTTCTTT
TRBV27	TRBJ2-2	NA	TRBD1	CASSPRGPYTGELFF	TGTGCCAGCAGCCCCAGGGGGCCGTACACCGGGGAGCTGTTTTTT
TRBV5-4	TRBJ1-1	NA	NA	CASSPVGVNTEAFF	TGTGCCAGCAGCCCGGTTGGGGTGAACACTGAAGCTTTCTTT
TRBV7-8	TRBJ1-4	NA	NA	CASSRWTSPNEKLFF	TGTGCCAGCAGCCGATGGACAAGCCCTAATGAAAAACTGTTTTTT
TRBV5-1	TRBJ2-7	NA	TRBD1	CASSWIPGQGAAEQYF	TGCGCCAGCAGCTGGATCCCCGGACAGGGGGCAGCCGAGCAGTACTTC
TRBV6-1	TRBJ2-2	NA	TRBD2	CASSEVLAGGPNTGELFF	TGTGCCAGCAGTGAAGTCCTAGCGGGAGGCCCGAACACCGGGGAGCTGTTTTTT
TRBV7-8	TRBJ2-1	few	TRBD2	CASSLGTASGISFF	TGTGCCAGCAGCTTAGGGACGGCTAGCGGGATTTCGTTCTTC
TRBV27	TRBJ2-7	NA	TRBD2	CASRPSGATYEQYF	TGTGCCAGCAGACCTAGCGGGGCAACCTACGAGCAGTACTTC
TRBV7-9	TRBJ2-5	NA	NA	CASSLLTGQETQYF	TGTGCCAGCAGCTTACTCACAGGACAAGAGACCCAGTACTTC
TRBV15	TRBJ2-5	NA	NA	CATSRDSDQETQYF	TGTGCCACCAGCAGGGACAGTGACCAAGAGACCCAGTACTTC
TRBV5-1	TRBJ1-2	once	TRBD1	CASSLGQGNYGYTF	TGTGCCAGCAGCCTGGGACAGGGTAACTATGGCTACACCTTC
TRBV7-9	TRBJ2-2	NA	TRBD2	CASSLASGIGELFF	TGTGCCAGCAGCTTGGCTAGCGGGATCGGGGAGCTGTTTTTT
TRBV15	TRBJ1-5	NA	NA	CTTTRGLDQPQHF	TGTACCACCACCCGGGGGCTAGATCAGCCCCAGCATTTT
TRBV19	TRBJ1-1	NA	NA	CASSIQGMNTEAFF	TGTGCCAGTAGTATTCAGGGAATGAACACTGAAGCTTTCTTT
TRBV9	TRBJ1-2	few	NA	CASSVVGGRGGYTF	TGTGCCAGCAGCGTAGTCGGGGGGCGCGGTGGCTACACCTTC
TRBV6-5	TRBJ2-1	NA	NA	CASSYGRSEQFF	TGTGCCAGCAGTTACGGTCGGAGTGAGCAGTTCTTC
TRBV2	TRBJ1-1	NA	NA	CASSVNPGANTEAFF	TGTGCCAGCAGTGTAAATCCAGGGGCGAACACTGAAGCTTTCTTT
TRBV6-5	TRBJ1-5	NA	NA	CASSYSLPERGPQHF	TGTGCCAGCAGTTACAGTCTTCCCGAACGGGGGCCCCAGCATTTT
TRBV11-2	TRBJ1-3	NA	NA	CASTERGRSAGNTIYF	TGTGCCAGCACCGAACGCGGACGGTCGGCTGGAAACACCATATATTTT
TRBV19	TRBJ2-1	NA	NA	CASSIGGIAYNEQFF	TGTGCCAGTAGTATAGGAGGGATCGCGTACAATGAGCAGTTCTTC
TRBV7-2	TRBJ2-1	NA	TRBD1	CASRAGQGLLYEQFF	TGTGCCAGCAGAGCAGGACAGGGTTTGTTGTATGAGCAGTTCTTC
TRBV12-5	TRBJ2-6	NA	NA	CASADSGANVLTF	TGTGCTAGTGCCGACTCTGGGGCCAACGTCCTGACTTTC
TRBV21-1	TRBJ2-7	NA	NA	CASSPRTGGLIYEQYF	TGTGCCAGCAGCCCCAGGACAGGGGGCTTAATCTACGAGCAGTACTTC
TRBV11-2	TRBJ2-5	NA	TRBD2	CASSIAGQETQYF	TGTGCCAGCAGCATAGCGGGACAAGAGACCCAGTACTTC
TRBV2	TRBJ1-5	NA	NA	CASSEAAGLDQPQHF	TGTGCCAGCAGTGAAGCAGCGGGGTTGGATCAGCCCCAGCATTTT
TRBV6-6	TRBJ2-5	NA	NA	CASSYGSLEVTQYF	TGTGCCAGCAGTTACGGTAGCCTCGAAGTGACCCAGTACTTC
TRBV7-2	TRBJ2-5	NA	NA	CASSRRTKGETQYF	TGTGCCAGCAGCCGTCGGACGAAGGGGGAGACCCAGTACTTC
TRBV5-6	TRBJ1-3	NA	NA	CATGTWGSPGNTIYF	TGTGCCACCGGGACATGGGGCTCTCCTGGAAACACCATATATTTT
TRBV11-3	TRBJ2-1	NA	NA	CASSLQPSVNEQFF	TGTGCCAGCAGCTTACAACCTAGCGTCAATGAGCAGTTCTTC
TRBV11-3	TRBJ2-7	NA	NA	CASSPGLSHSYEQYF	TGTGCCAGCAGCCCAGGGCTTAGTCACTCCTACGAGCAGTACTTC
TRBV30	TRBJ2-1	NA	NA	CAWNRRADNEQFF	TGTGCCTGGAACCGGCGGGCAGACAATGAGCAGTTCTTC
TRBV7-6	TRBJ2-1	few	TRBD2	CASSLATGTSYNEQFF	TGTGCCAGCAGCTTAGCTACCGGGACTAGCTACAATGAGCAGTTCTTC
TRBV12-5	TRBJ2-7	few	NA	CASGLESSSYEQYF	TGTGCTAGTGGTTTGGAGTCGAGCTCCTACGAGCAGTACTTC
TRBV19	TRBJ2-1	NA	NA	CASSIVRASEQFF	TGTGCCAGTAGTATAGTAAGAGCGAGTGAGCAGTTCTTC
TRBV5-4	TRBJ2-3	NA	NA	CASSLSRVGGTDTQYF	TGTGCCAGCAGCTTGTCGCGTGTCGGCGGCACAGATACGCAGTATTTT
TRBV7-7	TRBJ2-1	NA	TRBD2	CASSLEPSGIYEQFF	TGTGCTAGCAGCTTAGAACCTAGCGGGATCTATGAGCAGTTCTTC
TRBV4-3	TRBJ2-1	NA	TRBD2	CASSQGSGGYNEQFF	TGCGCCAGCAGCCAAGGATCGGGAGGGTACAATGAGCAGTTCTTC
TRBV7-9	TRBJ2-1	NA	NA	CASIALRGEDEQFF	TGTGCCAGCATTGCCCTCAGGGGTGAGGATGAGCAGTTCTTC
TRBV7-3	TRBJ1-2	few	NA	CASSPDRNYGYTF	TGTGCCAGCAGCCCCGACAGGAACTATGGCTACACCTTC
TRBV18	TRBJ2-1	once	NA	CASSPSSYNEQFF	TGTGCCAGCTCACCCTCCTCCTACAATGAGCAGTTCTTC
TRBV13	TRBJ2-1	NA	TRBD2	CASSSQAGVREQFF	TGTGCCAGCAGCTCCCAAGCGGGAGTAAGGGAGCAGTTCTTC
TRBV29-1	TRBJ2-2	NA	TRBD1	CSVAEGTANTGELFF	TGCAGCGTCGCCGAAGGGACAGCAAACACCGGGGAGCTGTTTTTT
TRBV29-1	TRBJ2-5	NA	TRBD1	CSVRDRVQETQYF	TGCAGCGTCCGGGACAGGGTCCAAGAGACCCAGTACTTC
TRBV7-3	TRBJ2-2	NA	NA	CASSELGLGGELFF	TGTGCCAGCAGCGAACTAGGGTTGGGCGGGGAGCTGTTTTTT
TRBV7-9	TRBJ1-2	NA	NA	CASSLGRDYGYTF	TGTGCCAGCAGCTTAGGCAGGGACTATGGCTACACCTTC